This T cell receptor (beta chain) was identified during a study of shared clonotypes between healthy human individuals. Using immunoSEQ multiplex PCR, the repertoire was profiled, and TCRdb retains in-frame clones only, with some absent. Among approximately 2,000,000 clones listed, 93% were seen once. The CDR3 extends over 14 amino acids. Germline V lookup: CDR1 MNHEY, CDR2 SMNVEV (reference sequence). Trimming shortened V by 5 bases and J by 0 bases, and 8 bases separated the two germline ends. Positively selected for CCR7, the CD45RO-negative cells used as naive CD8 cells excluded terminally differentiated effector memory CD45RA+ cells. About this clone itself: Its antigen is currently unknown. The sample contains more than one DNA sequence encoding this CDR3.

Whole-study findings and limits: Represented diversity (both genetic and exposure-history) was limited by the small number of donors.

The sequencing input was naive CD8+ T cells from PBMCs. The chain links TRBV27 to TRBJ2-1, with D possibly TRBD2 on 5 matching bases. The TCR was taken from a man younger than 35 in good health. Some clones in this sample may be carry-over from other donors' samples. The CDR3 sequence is CASSEGSSYNEQFF. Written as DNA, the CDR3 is TGTGCCAGCAGTGAGGGAAGCTCCTACAATGAGCAGTTCTTC.